What follows describes a single T cell receptor (beta chain). Antigen unknown. The entry originates in a study of OX40 agonist ivuxolimab in advanced cancers. Study overall: While on treatment, patients had intravenous ivuxolimab at 0.01 to 10 mg/kg every 2 weeks. Patients undergoing dose escalation presented with hepatocellular carcinoma, melanoma, renal cell or head and neck cancer. The study's findings and limits: Low levels of normalized T-cell clonal expansion also appeared in some nonresponders. On average, CD8+ T cells showed a greater number of expanded clones than CD4+.

Measured with immunoSEQ multiplex PCR; TCRdb has only the in-frame clones, and not every one. The repertoire holds about 17,000 clones, with approximately 80% as singletons. Germline-derived CDR1 and CDR2 are MNHNS and SASEGT. Between the trimmed V and J ends, which lost 8 bases and 5 bases, there was a span of 16 bases. CDR3 length equals 13 residues. The V gene is TRBV6-1, the J gene TRBJ2-7; D is perhaps TRBD1 (6 bases). The sequence was obtained from an adult with an advanced solid tumor such as melanoma, head and neck, liver or kidney cancer. Material: CD4+ or CD8+ T cells sorted from blood, obtained in a trial of the OX40 agonist ivuxolimab. The CDR3 loop is CASVGTGLNEQYF. CDR3 in DNA: TGTGCCAGCGTAGGAACAGGGCTCAACGAGCAGTACTTC.